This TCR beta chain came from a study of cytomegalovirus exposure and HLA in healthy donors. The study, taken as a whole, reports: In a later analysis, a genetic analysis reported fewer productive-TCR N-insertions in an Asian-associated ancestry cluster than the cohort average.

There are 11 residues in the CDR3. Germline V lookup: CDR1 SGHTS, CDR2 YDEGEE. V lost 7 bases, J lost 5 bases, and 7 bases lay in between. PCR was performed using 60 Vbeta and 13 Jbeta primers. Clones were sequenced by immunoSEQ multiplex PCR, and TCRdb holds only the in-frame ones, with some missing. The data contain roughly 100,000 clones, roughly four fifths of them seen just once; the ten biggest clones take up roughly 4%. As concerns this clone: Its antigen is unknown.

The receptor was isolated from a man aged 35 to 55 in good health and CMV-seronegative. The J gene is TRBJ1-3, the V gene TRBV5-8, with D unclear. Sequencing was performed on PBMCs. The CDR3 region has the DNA TGTGCCAGCCTGACACGAAACACCATATATTTT. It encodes CASLTRNTIYF.